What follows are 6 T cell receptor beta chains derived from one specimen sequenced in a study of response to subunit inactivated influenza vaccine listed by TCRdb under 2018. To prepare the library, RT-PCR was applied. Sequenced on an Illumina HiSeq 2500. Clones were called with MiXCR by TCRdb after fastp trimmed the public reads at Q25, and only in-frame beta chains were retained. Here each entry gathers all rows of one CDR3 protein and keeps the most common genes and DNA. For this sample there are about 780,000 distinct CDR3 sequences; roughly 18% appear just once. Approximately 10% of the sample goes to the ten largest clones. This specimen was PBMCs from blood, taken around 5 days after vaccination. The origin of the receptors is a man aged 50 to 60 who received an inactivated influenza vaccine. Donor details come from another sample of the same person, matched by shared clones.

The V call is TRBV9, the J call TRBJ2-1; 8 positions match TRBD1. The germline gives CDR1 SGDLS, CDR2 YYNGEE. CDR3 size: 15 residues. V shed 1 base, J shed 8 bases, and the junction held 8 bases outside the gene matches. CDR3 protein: CASSVTEQGAYEQFF. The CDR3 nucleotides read TGTGCCAGCAGCGTAACCGAGCAGGGGGCCTATGAGCAGTTCTTC. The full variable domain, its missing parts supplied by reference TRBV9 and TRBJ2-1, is DSGVTQTPKHLITATGQRVTLRCSPRSGDLSVYWYQQSLDQGLQFLIQYYNGEERAKGNILERFSAQQFPDLHSELNLSSLELGDSALYFCASSVTEQGAYEQFFGPGTRLTVL.

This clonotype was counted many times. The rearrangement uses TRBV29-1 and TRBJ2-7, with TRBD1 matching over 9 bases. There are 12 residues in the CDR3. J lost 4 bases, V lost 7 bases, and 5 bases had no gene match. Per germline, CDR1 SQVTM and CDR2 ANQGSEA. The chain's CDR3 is CSGGTGIYEQYF. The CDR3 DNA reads TGCAGCGGCGGGACAGGGATTTACGAGCAGTACTTC.

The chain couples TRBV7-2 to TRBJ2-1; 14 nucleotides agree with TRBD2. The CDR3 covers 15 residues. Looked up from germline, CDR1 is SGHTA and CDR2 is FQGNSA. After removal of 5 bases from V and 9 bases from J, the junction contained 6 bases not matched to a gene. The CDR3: CASSPDGLAGGEQFF. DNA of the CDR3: TGTGCCAGCAGCCCCGACGGACTAGCGGGGGGTGAGCAGTTCTTC.

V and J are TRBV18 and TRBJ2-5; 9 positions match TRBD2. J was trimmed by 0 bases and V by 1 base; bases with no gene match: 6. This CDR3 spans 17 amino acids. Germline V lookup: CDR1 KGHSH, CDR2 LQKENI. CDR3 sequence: CASSPRASGTYQETQYF. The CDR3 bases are TGTGCCAGCTCACCACGGGCTAGCGGGACCTACCAAGAGACCCAGTACTTC.

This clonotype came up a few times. This chain's CDR3 is CATSRVRQGGTYEQYF. CDR3 nucleotides: TGTGCCACCAGCAGAGTCAGACAGGGGGGAACCTACGAGCAGTACTTC. The rearrangement uses TRBV15 and TRBJ2-7; TRBD1 aligns across 9 bases. With 1 base clipped from V and 2 bases from J, the junction kept 6 bases outside the gene matches. CDR3 length equals 16 residues. Germline-derived CDR1 and CDR2 are LNHNV and YYDKDF (reference sequence).

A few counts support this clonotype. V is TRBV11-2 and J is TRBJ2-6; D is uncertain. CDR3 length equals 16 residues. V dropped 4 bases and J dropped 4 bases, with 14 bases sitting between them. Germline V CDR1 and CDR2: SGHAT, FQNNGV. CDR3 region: CASSSGARTGANVLTF. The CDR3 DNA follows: TGTGCCAGCAGCTCGGGCGCACGGACCGGGGCCAACGTCCTGACTTTC.